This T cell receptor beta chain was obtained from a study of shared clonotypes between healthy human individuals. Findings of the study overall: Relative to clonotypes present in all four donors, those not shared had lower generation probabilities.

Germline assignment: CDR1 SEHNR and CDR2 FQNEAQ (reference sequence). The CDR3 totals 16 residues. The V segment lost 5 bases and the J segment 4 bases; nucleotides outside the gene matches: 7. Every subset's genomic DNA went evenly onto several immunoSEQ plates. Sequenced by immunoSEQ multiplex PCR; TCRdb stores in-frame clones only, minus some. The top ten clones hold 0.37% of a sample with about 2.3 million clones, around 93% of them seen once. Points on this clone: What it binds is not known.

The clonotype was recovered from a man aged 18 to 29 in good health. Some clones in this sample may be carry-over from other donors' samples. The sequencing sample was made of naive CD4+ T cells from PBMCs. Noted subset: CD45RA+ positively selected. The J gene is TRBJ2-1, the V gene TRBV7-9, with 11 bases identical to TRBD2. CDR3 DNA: TGTGCCAGCAGCCGAAGCGGGACTAGCGGTTACAATGAGCAGTTCTTC. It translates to CASSRSGTSGYNEQFF.